The clone carrying this T cell receptor beta chain was seen a handful of times. Antigen: not known. Compared with germline, one end of the junction differs, possibly owing to a read error. Original processing methods: What underpinned the distant-metastasis classifier for papillary thyroid cancer was the set of CDR3 differences across clinicopathological groups. TCRdb reanalyzed the PCR reads with MiXCR. TCRdb's processing, not the study's, gives the V and J calls here. Of about 32,000 clones in the sample, 15% to 20% were seen once. Germline V CDR1 and CDR2: MGHDK, SYGVNS. The CDR3 consists of 14 residues. Thyroid surgery was performed in patients who had received no treatment beforehand. The sample originates from a study of metastatic and nonmetastatic thyroid tumors. Looking at the study overall: It was across blood and tumor or nodule tissue from malignant and benign thyroid patients that repertoires were compared. The study's findings and limits: Significantly higher TCR beta diversity was reportedly seen in malignant thyroid tumors than benign nodules, in blood and tumor.

The sequence was obtained from a female donor with papillary thyroid cancer or a benign thyroid nodule (not recorded which). Some clones in this sample may be carry-over from other donors' samples. This chain connects TRBV25-1 to TRBJ1-5, with a weak D call TRBD1 (6 bases). The specimen sequenced was blood. The CDR3 loop reads CASSEIQGSQPRHF. CDR3 bases: TGTGCAAGCAGTGAAATACAGGGCAGTCAGCCCCGGCATTTT.